One T cell receptor beta chain is described in this entry. Its matching antigen is unknown. TCRdb re-called the RACE reads through MiXCR, storing one row per CDR3 protein. The data hold around 76,000 distinct CDR3 sequences, with over 9.5% observed a single time. This sample was included in a study of human T cells and chemical hapten exposure. The overall study: Doses of diphenylcyclopropenone went to the patients' scalps weekly throughout the approximately 25-week study. Study observations and caveats: DPC sensitization left the count of TCRs above 1 in 1000 unchanged.

Indicated time point: patch test 1, 2 weeks after DPC sensitization. The treatment denotes: therapeutic diphenylcyclopropenone sensitization with weekly scalp DPC. Germline loops: CDR1 LGHDT, CDR2 YNNKEL (reference sequence). The CDR3 totals 16 residues. V lost 4 bases and J lost 4, with 19 bases in between. The input for sequencing was whole blood, taken in connection with sensitization to the hapten diphenylcyclopropenone (DPC). This clonotype originated in a woman aged 60-70 years with alopecia areata. Some clones in this sample may be carry-over from other donors' samples. The V gene is TRBV3-1, the J gene TRBJ2-5; the D gene is possibly TRBD2 (5 bases). The CDR3 bases are TGTGCCAGCAGCCCGCCCCGACTGACCGGAGGAGAGACCCAGTACTTC. Translating it yields CASSPPRLTGGETQYF.